This T cell receptor beta chain was identified in a study of shared clonotypes between healthy human individuals. Whole-study context: Donors, aged 18 to 49, were a couple of women and three men. CD4 naive and memory got three plates each, CD8 naive two, CD8 memory one.

CDR3 length: 15 residues. CDR1 and CDR2 from the germline V gene are SQVTM and ANQGSEA. Between the trimmed V and J ends, which lost 2 bases and 0 bases, there was a span of 11 bases. With regard to this clone: Antigen: not known.

Among the donors, all were Caucasian adults who lived in Nashville, Tennessee. Study-wide results and limits: Measured sharing among donors was expected to vary with sequencing depth.

Clones were sequenced by immunoSEQ multiplex PCR, and TCRdb holds only the in-frame ones, with some missing. The table lists 95,000 to 120,000 clones, 55% to 70% of them singletons. V and J are TRBV29-1 and TRBJ2-1, with no clear D. The receptor's source is a woman in her thirties in good health. Material for sequencing was memory CD8+ T cells sorted from blood. Subset meaning: CD45RO+ cells pooled with CCR7-negative TemRA cells. The CDR3 is CSVENPRISYNEQFF. CDR3 bases: TGCAGCGTTGAAAATCCGCGAATCTCCTACAATGAGCAGTTCTTC.